The 20 T cell receptor beta chains given below trace back to one sample, sequenced in a study of blood T cell repertoires in COVID-19. Clones were read by immunoSEQ multiplex PCR, and TCRdb kept only the in-frame ones, dropping some. The sample has 45,000 to 55,000 clones; less than 85% are singletons. Source material: peripheral blood. All receptors come from a human donor in a cohort sampled during active COVID-19.

The rearrangement links TRBV4-1 to TRBJ2-7, with TRBD1 as a possible D gene (5 bases). The germline V gene encodes CDR1 MGHRA and CDR2 YSYEKL. Trimming took 0 bases from V and 0 from J, leaving 9 bases between them. The CDR3 runs 15 residues. CDR3 DNA sequence: TGCGCCAGCAGCCAAGAGTTACAGGCCTCCTACGAGCAGTACTTC. It yields the protein CASSQELQASYEQYF.

The chain's CDR3 is CASSQRQDYGYTF. CDR3 nucleotides: TGTGCCAGCAGCCAAAGACAGGACTATGGCTACACCTTC. This chain connects TRBV3-1 (or the pseudogene TRBV3-2) to TRBJ1-2, with D perhaps TRBD1 (6 bases). Germline V gives CDR1 LGHDT, CDR2 YNNKEL (reference sequence). Trimming removed 2 bases from V and 3 bases from J, with 7 bases in between. This CDR3 spans 13 amino acids.

V and J are TRBV5-1 and TRBJ2-7, with a weak D call TRBD2 (5 bases). Germline V gene sequence: CDR1 SGHRS, CDR2 YFSETQ. Between the trimmed V and J ends, which lost 0 bases and 3 bases, there was a span of 16 bases. CDR3 size: 16 residues. CDR3 loop: CASSLAVAVGSYEQYF. DNA for the CDR3: TGCGCCAGCAGCTTGGCCGTGGCGGTGGGGAGCTACGAGCAGTACTTC.

The chain recombines TRBV7-8 with TRBJ2-1, with TRBD2 matching 12 bases. The CDR3 has 15 residues. Germline trimming cut 1 base from V and 9 bases from J; bases unmatched to any gene: 4. Germline V gene data show CDR1 as SGHVS and CDR2 as FQNEAQ. The CDR3 sequence is CASSLVVTSGSEQFF. In nucleotides, the CDR3 is TGTGCCAGCAGCTTAGTTGTGACTAGCGGGAGTGAGCAGTTCTTC.

The chain recombines TRBV19 with TRBJ1-1, with D unresolved. Trimming removed 0 bases from V and 5 bases from J, with 10 bases in between. Looked up from germline, CDR1 is LNHDA and CDR2 is SQIVND (reference sequence). The CDR3 totals 14 residues. The CDR3 DNA follows: TGTGCCAGTAGTATAGAGGGCGCGGGAACTGAAGCTTTCTTT. This codes for CASSIEGAGTEAFF.

The CDR3 loop reads CASSHRTWDSNTGELFF. CDR3 DNA: TGCGCCAGCAGCCACCGAACTTGGGACAGCAACACCGGGGAGCTGTTTTTT. V gene TRBV4-3 combines with J gene TRBJ2-2, with 7 bases lining up with TRBD1. The CDR3 covers 17 residues. The V segment lost 3 bases and the J segment 2 bases; nucleotides outside the gene matches: 9. Per the germline V gene, CDR1 is LGHNA and CDR2 is YSLEER.

This clone was counted a few times. V and J are TRBV3-1 (or the pseudogene TRBV3-2) and TRBJ2-2, with a weak D call TRBD2 (6 bases). Germline CDR1 LGHDT, CDR2 YNNKEL (reference sequence). This CDR3 spans 19 amino acids. V gave up 1 base and J gave up 1 base, with 19 bases separating them. The CDR3 region is CASSQVRLARGRNTGELFF. CDR3 sequence (DNA): TGTGCCAGCAGCCAAGTCAGGCTCGCGCGGGGCCGGAACACCGGGGAGCTGTTTTTT.

The rearrangement joins TRBV7-3 to TRBJ2-3; a weak D match, TRBD2 (6 bases). The CDR3 loop spans 15 amino acids. V was shortened by 2 bases and J by 1 base, with 10 bases between the two germline ends. The germline V gene encodes CDR1 SGHTA and CDR2 FQGTGA. The CDR3 DNA is TGTGCCAGCAGCTTACTTTTAGCGGGCACAGATACGCAGTATTTT. Its translation: CASSLLLAGTDTQYF.

This clone was observed a few times. This chain joins TRBV14 and TRBJ2-1; 9 bases fit TRBD2. The ends lost 0 bases at V and 9 bases at J; junction bases unmatched: 12. The germline CDR1 and CDR2 sequences are SGHDN and FVKESK. The CDR3 extends over 17 amino acids. The CDR3 is CASSQDRGLAGRGEQFF. CDR3 bases: TGTGCCAGCAGCCAAGATCGGGGGCTAGCGGGGAGGGGTGAGCAGTTCTTC.

The chain uses TRBV9 and TRBJ2-3, with TRBD2 matching over 11 bases. Germline-derived CDR1 and CDR2 are SGDLS and YYNGEE. The junction had 0 bases not matched to a gene; V was cut back by 0 bases and J by 6 bases. The CDR3 totals 14 residues. CDR3 sequence reads: CASSVGTSGDTQYF. CDR3 coding DNA: TGTGCCAGCAGCGTAGGGACTAGCGGGGATACGCAGTATTTT.

The DNA for the CDR3 is TGTGCCAGCAGTGCCCTAGCGGGGGGCCGGGGCGAGCAGTACTTC. Its translation: CASSALAGGRGEQYF. The chain recombines TRBV6-2 or TRBV6-3 with TRBJ2-7, with 11 bases identical to TRBD2. V was clipped by 5 bases and J by 6 bases; unmatched bases: 9. Germline CDR1 is MNHEY and CDR2 is SVGEGT. This CDR3 contains 15 residues.

This sequence joins TRBV25-1 and TRBJ1-2, with D tentatively TRBD1 (6 bases). The CDR3 covers 13 residues. V dropped 4 bases and J dropped 4 bases, with 10 bases sitting between them. From germline, CDR1 is MGHDK and CDR2 SYGVNS. The CDR3 DNA is TGTGCCAGCAGTGTCCAGGGGCTCTATGGCTACACCTTC. This gives the protein CASSVQGLYGYTF.

This clone has only one observation. The V gene is TRBV24-1, the J gene TRBJ2-1; 8 bases agree with TRBD2. V lost 9 bases, J lost 2 bases, and 8 bases stayed unmatched. The germline gives CDR1 KGHDR, CDR2 SFDVKD. The CDR3 spans 15 residues. CDR3 sequence: CATGYERGTYNEQFF. The CDR3 DNA reads TGTGCCACCGGATATGAGCGGGGGACCTACAATGAGCAGTTCTTC.

This chain joins TRBV6-5 and TRBJ1-1, with D maybe TRBD1 (6 bases). Germline CDR1 reads MNHEY; CDR2 reads SVGAGI. This CDR3 is built from 15 residues. V shed 0 bases and J shed 1 base, with 9 bases lying between them. The CDR3 DNA reads as TGTGCCAGCAGTTACTCCTCGACAGGGAACACTGAAGCTTTCTTT. This gives the protein CASSYSSTGNTEAFF.

The V gene is TRBV4-3, the J gene TRBJ1-6, with 7 bases identical to TRBD1. J lost 0 bases, V lost 1 base, and 6 bases had no gene match. Looked up from germline, CDR1 is LGHNA and CDR2 is YSLEER. CDR3 length: 18 amino acids. CDR3 nucleotides: TGCGCCAGCAGCCAAGTATACAGGGGTAGCTCCTATAATTCACCCCTCCACTTT. This codes for CASSQVYRGSSYNSPLHF.

This chain links TRBV7-2 with TRBJ1-2; D gene ambiguous. In germline, CDR1 is SGHTA, CDR2 FQGNSA. The CDR3 is made up of 13 amino acids. The germline V and J ends were trimmed by 1 base and 4 bases, with 7 bases remaining between them. The CDR3 bases are TGTGCCAGCAGCTTAGACTTCTCCTATGGCTACACCTTC. Encoded protein: CASSLDFSYGYTF.

The V and J genes are TRBV10-3 and TRBJ2-7; D perhaps matches TRBD2 (6 bases). The germline V and J ends were trimmed by 0 bases and 0 bases, with 18 bases remaining between them. Per the germline V gene, CDR1 is ENHRY and CDR2 is SYGVKD. The CDR3 runs 18 residues. CDR3 loop: CAISESIPGLRSSYEQYF. The CDR3 DNA is TGTGCCATCAGTGAGTCGATACCGGGACTCAGGAGCTCCTACGAGCAGTACTTC.

The CDR3 reads CASSPGTSEVRDTQYF. CDR3 bases: TGTGCCAGCAGTCCCGGGACTAGCGAGGTGAGGGATACGCAGTATTTT. The gene calls are TRBV2 and TRBJ2-3, with 10 nucleotides matching TRBD2. V gave up 5 bases and J gave up 6 bases; unmatched junction bases: 11. The germline V gene encodes CDR1 SNHLY and CDR2 FYNNEI. CDR3 length equals 16 residues.

The gene calls are TRBV30 and TRBJ2-7, with 14 bases fitting TRBD2. The germline CDR1 and CDR2 sequences are GTSNPN and SVGIG (reference sequence). The CDR3 extends over 14 amino acids. The junction had 7 bases not matched to a gene; V was cut back by 5 bases and J by 7 bases. CDR3 sequence reads: CAWDRGLAGEEQYF. Written as DNA, the CDR3 is TGTGCCTGGGACCGGGGACTAGCGGGGGAAGAGCAGTACTTC. The full variable domain, rest sourced from reference TRBV30 and TRBJ2-7, is SQTIHQWPATLVQPVGSPLSLECTVEGTSNPNLYWYRQAAGRGLQLLFYSVGIGQISSEVPQNLSASRPQDRQFILSSKKLLLSDSGFYLCAWDRGLAGEEQYFGPGTRLTVT.

V gene TRBV28 combines with J gene TRBJ1-4; TRBD1 is a possible D gene (5 bases). Trimming left V 2 bases short and J 9 bases short, with 13 bases between. This CDR3 region has 14 residues. CDR1 is MDHEN, CDR2 SYDVKM, per germline. The CDR3 here is CASSLLGQGKKLFF. In DNA form, the CDR3 reads TGTGCCAGCAGTTTACTGGGCCAGGGAAAAAAACTGTTTTTT. The full variable domain, in which reference TRBV28 and TRBJ1-4 provide the parts outside the CDR3, is DVKVTQSSRYLVKRTGEKVFLECVQDMDHENMFWYRQDPGLGLRLIYFSYDVKMKEKGDIPEGYSVSREKKERFSLILESASTNQTSMYLCASSLLGQGKKLFFGSGTQLSVL.